Following are 32 T cell receptor beta chains from one sample sequenced in a study of blood T cell repertoires in COVID-19 (dated by TCRdb to about 2020). Preparation of the library involved the immunoSEQ multiplex PCR assay. Entries here come from immuneACCESS through TCRdb and include only in-frame sequences with V and J called. Some clones fail to appear in such tables; in the studies checked, an unresolved V gene covers under half of the shortfall, and the cause of the remainder is unknown. For this sample the table gives 320,000 or so clones, of which about 89% were detected only once. The top ten constitute roughly 5.2% of the sample. Sequencing was carried out using PBMCs or T cells enriched from blood (not recorded which). These receptors all come from a man in his fifties or sixties who had recovered from COVID-19.

The chain recombines TRBV19 with TRBJ2-1; D remains unclear. Germline V gives CDR1 LNHDA, CDR2 SQIVND (reference sequence). Between the trimmed V and J ends, which lost 3 bases and 7 bases, there was a span of 10 bases. There are 13 residues in the CDR3. This CDR3 reads CASSIPGQNEQFF. Written as DNA, the CDR3 is TGTGCCAGTAGTATCCCGGGTCAGAATGAGCAGTTCTTC.

This chain links TRBV5-1 with TRBJ2-7; D remains unclear. Germline-derived CDR1 and CDR2 are SGHRS and YFSETQ. V dropped 4 bases and J dropped 0 bases, with 14 bases sitting between them. This CDR3 spans 15 amino acids. The CDR3 sequence: CASSPNVESSYEQYF. CDR3 in DNA: TGCGCCAGCAGCCCGAACGTGGAGAGCTCCTACGAGCAGTACTTC.

The chain carries TRBV7-9 and TRBJ1-4; D unresolved. The CDR3 runs to 12 residues. Trimming left V 3 bases short and J 12 bases short, with 11 bases between. In germline, CDR1 is SEHNR, CDR2 FQNEAQ (reference sequence). CDR3 residues: CASSLGRGELFF. CDR3 bases: TGTGCCAGCAGCTTGGGTCGCGGGGAACTGTTTTTT.

V usage is TRBV7-2 and J usage is TRBJ2-6, with 7 bases fitting TRBD1. The CDR3 is made up of 19 amino acids. CDR1 and CDR2 (germline): SGHTA, FQGNSA. V shed 3 bases, J shed 0 bases, and the junction held 11 bases outside the gene matches. This CDR3 is CASSFTLTGDLSGANVLTF. The DNA of the CDR3 is TGTGCCAGCAGCTTCACCCTCACAGGGGACCTCTCTGGGGCCAACGTCCTGACTTTC. Based on the CDR3 plus reference TRBV7-2 and TRBJ2-6, the full variable domain is GAGVSQSPSNKVTEKGKDVELRCDPISGHTALYWYRQSLGQGLEFLIYFQGNSAPDKSGLPSDRFSAERTGGSVSTLTIQRTQQEDSAVYLCASSFTLTGDLSGANVLTFGAGSRLTVL.

The chain couples TRBV19 to TRBJ2-3; TRBD2 matches at 8 bases. V lost 5 bases to trimming and J lost 7 bases; unmatched junction nucleotides: 2. This CDR3 has 12 amino acids. Germline V gene lookup returns CDR1 LNHDA and CDR2 SQIVND (reference sequence). The CDR3 nucleotides read TGTGCCAGTAGTGGACTAGCCAATACGCAGTATTTT. Amino acids: CASSGLANTQYF.

The V gene is TRBV19, the J gene TRBJ1-1; no reliable D call. The length of the CDR3 is 15 residues. V shed 5 bases and J shed 6 bases, with 19 bases lying between them. From germline, CDR1 is LNHDA and CDR2 SQIVND (reference sequence). Here the CDR3 reads CASSRDRLEHAEAFF. CDR3 DNA: TGTGCCAGTAGTCGCGATAGATTGGAGCACGCTGAAGCTTTCTTT.

On this clone itself: A read error may account for a junction end that differs from germline. Other DNA sequences in this sample translate to the same CDR3. The chain carries TRBV15 and TRBJ1-2, with 9 bases that match TRBD1. The CDR3 is 15 amino acids. The germline gives CDR1 LNHNV, CDR2 YYDKDF (reference sequence). The CDR3 region is CATSRAGTGTYGYTF. As DNA, the CDR3 is TGTGCCACCAGCAGAGCTGGGACAGGGACCTATGGCTACACTTTC.

This chain joins TRBV29-1 and TRBJ1-2, with TRBD1 as a possible D gene (6 bases). This CDR3 is 12 amino acids long. Trimming stripped 1 base from V and 12 bases from J, with 15 bases between. Germline V CDR1 and CDR2: SQVTM, ANQGSEA. The CDR3 region is CSVEAGRDKNTF. In DNA, the CDR3 is TGCAGCGTTGAAGCCGGCCGGGACAAAAACACCTTC.

V usage is TRBV6-1 and J usage is TRBJ2-1; D perhaps matches TRBD1 (6 bases). This CDR3 spans 15 amino acids. Trimming stripped 2 bases from V and 4 bases from J, with 12 bases between. Germline CDR1 reads MNHNS; CDR2 reads SASEGT. CDR3 region: CASSEWADSYNEQFF. The DNA of the CDR3 is TGTGCCAGCAGTGAATGGGCGGACAGTTACAATGAGCAGTTCTTC.

The chain links TRBV24-1 to TRBJ2-1; TRBD2 matches at 7 bases. Germline-derived CDR1 and CDR2 are KGHDR and SFDVKD. This CDR3 has 17 residues. V shed 2 bases, J shed 4 bases, and the junction held 10 bases outside the gene matches. DNA of the CDR3: TGTGCCACCAGTGATTCCTCGACTAGCTTTGGTTACAATGAGCAGTTCTTC. Translated, it gives CATSDSSTSFGYNEQFF.

The chain recombines TRBV5-1 with TRBJ2-1; 10 bases align to TRBD2. Germline V CDR1 and CDR2: SGHRS, YFSETQ. The trim removed 0 bases at V and 4 bases at J, leaving 4 bases unmatched. There are 16 residues in the CDR3. The CDR3 coding sequence is TGCGCCAGCAGCTTGGGGGCTAGCGGGAGTTACAATGAGCAGTTCTTC. Its translation is CASSLGASGSYNEQFF.

The chain employs TRBV10-3 and TRBJ1-6; possibly TRBD1 for D (5 bases). The CDR3 sequence is 13 residues long. Deletions cut 7 bases from V and 8 bases from J, with 12 bases between. CDR1 is ENHRY, CDR2 SYGVKD, per germline. CDR3 amino acids: CAIKAGGDSPLHF. CDR3 in DNA: TGTGCCATCAAGGCGGGAGGGGATTCACCCCTCCACTTT.

The chain employs TRBV27 and TRBJ1-5; a possible D gene is TRBD1 (5 bases). The germline V gene has CDR1 MNHEY and CDR2 SMNVEV (reference sequence). The CDR3 is 20 amino acids. The germline V and J ends were trimmed by 0 bases and 4 bases, with 25 bases remaining between them. CDR3 protein: CASSLSRPGQGVLGNQPQHF. The DNA for the CDR3 is TGTGCCAGCAGTTTATCTCGTCCGGGCCAGGGTGTGTTGGGGAATCAGCCCCAGCATTTT.

The chain recombines TRBV28 with TRBJ1-4, with 8 positions matching TRBD1. Germline CDR1 is MDHEN and CDR2 is SYDVKM. The CDR3 has 12 residues. Trimming cost V 6 bases and J 10 bases; bases outside gene matches: 4. The CDR3 coding sequence is TGTGCCAGCAGCCCAGGGGGCGGAAAACTGTTTTTT. This encodes CASSPGGGKLFF.

This sequence joins TRBV19 and TRBJ2-5, with 8 bases identical to TRBD2. V was pared by 5 bases and J by 4 bases, with 9 bases of the junction left unmatched. Germline V gene lookup returns CDR1 LNHDA and CDR2 SQIVND (reference sequence). The CDR3 totals 15 residues. The CDR3 here is CASSAYSGIGETQYF. The CDR3 DNA reads as TGTGCCAGTAGTGCCTATAGCGGGATCGGAGAGACCCAGTACTTC.

A word on this clone: The identical CDR3 is also encoded by other nucleotide sequences in the sample. The chain carries TRBV10-3 and TRBJ1-2, with D possibly TRBD1 on 5 matching bases. Looked up from germline, CDR1 is ENHRY and CDR2 is SYGVKD. The CDR3 extends over 15 amino acids. Trimming took 0 bases from V and 2 from J, leaving 10 bases between them. The DNA of the CDR3 is TGTGCCATCAGTGAGTCGGGGGGGACGAACTATGGCTACACCTTC. This encodes CAISESGGTNYGYTF.

This chain uses TRBV2 with TRBJ1-1; possible D gene TRBD1, 6 bases. Germline V gene lookup returns CDR1 SNHLY and CDR2 FYNNEI. The CDR3 contains 17 residues. Trimming took off 6 bases at V and 3 bases at J, with 23 bases between the two ends. The CDR3 DNA follows: TGTGCCAGCAGGGCAACAGGGAACCGCCTCGGGGACACTGAAGCTTTCTTT. Protein sequence: CASRATGNRLGDTEAFF.

The CDR3 region is CASSYSDQGVTDTQYF. The CDR3 DNA is TGTGCCAGCAGTTACTCGGACCAGGGGGTCACAGATACGCAGTATTTT. The chain has TRBV6-5 and TRBJ2-3; 7 bases align to TRBD1. V gave up 0 bases and J gave up 2 bases; unmatched junction bases: 5. There are 16 residues in the CDR3. Germline V gene sequence: CDR1 MNHEY, CDR2 SVGAGI.

The CDR3 DNA follows: TGCGCCAGCAGTCCCGGGGGGACAGGGTTCGTCGGGGAGCTGTTTTTT. Protein sequence: CASSPGGTGFVGELFF. The chain carries TRBV5-1 and TRBJ2-2; the match to TRBD1 covers 9 bases. CDR3 size: 16 residues. Trimming removed 5 bases from V and 7 bases from J; junction bases left unmatched: 12. Germline V gene data show CDR1 as SGHRS and CDR2 as YFSETQ.

CDR3 protein: CASSMRIGHVNTGELFF. The CDR3 coding sequence is TGTGCCAGTAGTATGAGGATAGGACACGTTAACACCGGGGAGCTGTTTTTT. This chain uses TRBV19 with TRBJ2-2, with a tentative D call TRBD1 (5 bases). V was shortened by 3 bases and J by 2 bases, with 16 bases between the two germline ends. The CDR3 is made up of 17 amino acids. CDR1 and CDR2 from the germline V gene are LNHDA and SQIVND (reference sequence). Combining the CDR3 with reference TRBV19 and TRBJ2-2 gives the whole variable domain DGGITQSPKYLFRKEGQNVTLSCEQNLNHDAMYWYRQDPGQGLRLIYYSQIVNDFQKGDIAEGYSVSREKKESFPLTVTSAQKNPTAFYLCASSMRIGHVNTGELFFGEGSRLTVL.

The chain uses TRBV3-1 (or the pseudogene TRBV3-2) and TRBJ2-2; TRBD1 matches at 9 bases. V was clipped by 4 bases and J by 0 bases; unmatched bases: 3. The CDR3 extends over 16 amino acids. CDR1 and CDR2 (germline): LGHDT, YNNKEL (reference sequence). CDR3 loop: CASSLGTGTNTGELFF. CDR3 bases: TGTGCCAGCAGCCTCGGGACAGGGACGAACACCGGGGAGCTGTTTTTT.

The chain joins TRBV5-1 to TRBJ2-3, with 11 nucleotides matching TRBD2. This CDR3 has 17 amino acids. Germline V lookup: CDR1 SGHRS, CDR2 YFSETQ. The junction had 7 bases not matched to a gene; V was cut back by 4 bases and J by 0 bases. The CDR3 nucleotides read TGCGCCAGCAGCCGACTGGGGACTAGCGGTAGCACAGATACGCAGTATTTT. The encoded protein is CASSRLGTSGSTDTQYF.

The chain has TRBV5-4 and TRBJ2-1; D possibly corresponds to TRBD2 (5 bases). The CDR3 consists of 13 residues. V lost 9 bases and J 4 bases, leaving 14 bases between the germline ends. Germline V CDR1 and CDR2: SGHNT, YYREEE (reference sequence). DNA of the CDR3: TGTGCCACCTCTCGAGGCGGGTACAATGAGCAGTTCTTC. Protein product: CATSRGGYNEQFF.

The chain is built from TRBV7-3 and TRBJ1-5; D is possibly TRBD1 (6 bases). With 1 base removed from V and 9 bases from J, the gap between germline ends came to 13 bases. The CDR3 is made up of 14 amino acids. CDR1 and CDR2 (germline): SGHTA, FQGTGA. For the CDR3, the DNA is TGTGCCAGCAGCTTAAGGGGGGGCGAGGGGCCCCAGCATTTT. The encoded protein is CASSLRGGEGPQHF. The whole variable domain, filled in from reference TRBV7-3 and TRBJ1-5, reads GAGVSQTPSNKVTEKGKYVELRCDPISGHTALYWYRQSLGQGPEFLIYFQGTGAADDSGLPNDRFFAVRPEGSVSTLKIQRTERGDSAVYLCASSLRGGEGPQHFGDGTRLSIL.

This clone appeared once. This sequence joins TRBV7-3 and TRBJ1-2; unclear D gene. This CDR3 spans 12 amino acids. The germline gives CDR1 SGHTA, CDR2 FQGTGA. Trimming pared 8 bases from V and 4 bases from J, leaving 11 bases between. The DNA of the CDR3 is TGTGCCAGCTCCGACGAGGGCTATGGCTACACCTTC. It specifies CASSDEGYGYTF.

The chain carries TRBV13 and TRBJ2-6; 10 bases agree with TRBD2. Germline V CDR1 and CDR2: PRHDT, FYEKMQ (reference sequence). The V segment lost 4 bases and the J segment 0 bases; nucleotides outside the gene matches: 6. The CDR3 length is 18 residues. The CDR3 spells CASSYRLAGYSGANVLTF. Here the CDR3 DNA reads TGTGCCAGCAGCTACCGACTAGCGGGTTACTCTGGGGCCAACGTCCTGACTTTC.

CDR3 nucleotides: TGTGCCTGGAGTTTTTTGGCGGGGGCCTACGAGCAGTACTTC. This gives the protein CAWSFLAGAYEQYF. The chain has TRBV30 and TRBJ2-7; the match to TRBD2 covers 7 bases. There are 14 residues in the CDR3. CDR1 and CDR2 (germline): GTSNPN, SVGIG (reference sequence). The V gene end was trimmed by 2 bases and the J gene end by 2 bases; junction bases not matched to a gene: 6.

The chain uses TRBV4-3 and TRBJ2-3; possibly TRBD2 for D (7 bases). The V end lost 4 bases, the J end lost 2 bases, and 22 bases lay between the germline ends. The CDR3 covers 18 residues. The V gene's germline CDR1 is LGHNA and CDR2 YSLEER. The CDR3 sequence: CASSLRASRGGLTDTQYF. The CDR3 region has the DNA TGCGCCAGCAGCCTCCGAGCATCAAGGGGGGGCCTCACAGATACGCAGTATTTT.

The chain combines TRBV7-9 with TRBJ2-1, with D perhaps matching TRBD2 (6 bases). The CDR3 is 14 amino acids. CDR1 and CDR2 (germline): SEHNR, FQNEAQ (reference sequence). V lost 3 bases to trimming and J lost 10 bases, with 16 bases between them. CDR3 region: CASSFLMAGREQFF. CDR3 bases: TGTGCCAGCAGCTTTCTTATGGCGGGACGCGAGCAGTTCTTC. The variable domain in full, with the rest retrieved from reference TRBV7-9 and TRBJ2-1, is DTGVSQNPRHKITKRGQNVTFRCDPISEHNRLYWYRQTLGQGPEFLTYFQNEAQLEKSRLLSDRFSAERPKGSFSTLEIQRTEQGDSAMYLCASSFLMAGREQFFGPGTRLTVL.

V usage is TRBV28 and J usage is TRBJ2-1; TRBD1 matches at 10 bases. The CDR3 covers 15 residues. The ends lost 7 bases at V and 4 bases at J; junction bases unmatched: 7. Germline V gene lookup returns CDR1 MDHEN and CDR2 SYDVKM. The CDR3 region is CASKTPGQGYNEQFF. The DNA for the CDR3 is TGTGCCAGCAAGACACCGGGACAGGGGTACAATGAGCAGTTCTTC.

V and J are TRBV28 and TRBJ2-7; TRBD2 aligns across 8 bases. The germline V gene encodes CDR1 MDHEN and CDR2 SYDVKM. The ends lost 4 bases at V and 0 bases at J; junction bases unmatched: 8. This CDR3 is 16 amino acids long. The CDR3 reads CASSSPGGSPSYEQYF. The CDR3 DNA is TGTGCCAGCAGTTCCCCGGGGGGGTCACCCTCCTACGAGCAGTACTTC. The full variable domain, completed using reference TRBV28 and TRBJ2-7, is DVKVTQSSRYLVKRTGEKVFLECVQDMDHENMFWYRQDPGLGLRLIYFSYDVKMKEKGDIPEGYSVSREKKERFSLILESASTNQTSMYLCASSSPGGSPSYEQYFGPGTRLTVT.

This clone is a singleton in its sample. The V and J genes are TRBV7-2 and TRBJ2-7; the D gene is possibly TRBD2 (6 bases). Germline lookup yields CDR1 SGHTA and CDR2 FQGNSA. This CDR3 has 15 amino acids. V lost 1 base and J lost 0, with 10 bases in between. For the CDR3, the DNA is TGTGCCAGCAGCTTAGTGGGAGGTAACTCCTACGAGCAGTACTTC. This gives the protein CASSLVGGNSYEQYF.